What follows are 7 T cell receptor beta chains derived from one specimen sequenced in a study of blood T cell repertoires in COVID-19. TCRdb keeps only in-frame clones here, not all; method: immunoSEQ multiplex PCR. This sample has 200,000 to 250,000 clones, with approximately 84% found just once. The sequenced sample consisted of peripheral blood. Receptors originate from a woman aged 45-59 years with active or convalescent COVID-19.

The rearrangement uses TRBV6-1 and TRBJ1-5, with a tentative D call TRBD1 (5 bases). This CDR3 contains 20 residues. Germline V CDR1 and CDR2: MNHNS, SASEGT. V lost 4 bases, J lost 0 bases, and 25 bases lay in between. The CDR3, as DNA: TGTGCCAGCAGTGTTTCGGTCTGGGCGTACGACAGTTATAGCAATCAGCCCCAGCATTTT. Residues: CASSVSVWAYDSYSNQPQHF.

This clone was seen only once. The chain recombines TRBV30 with TRBJ2-5; 7 bases line up with TRBD1. Trimming removed 4 bases from V and 4 bases from J; junction bases left unmatched: 6. Germline V gives CDR1 GTSNPN, CDR2 SVGIG (reference sequence). The CDR3 consists of 13 residues. The CDR3 sequence: CAWIGGVGETQYF. In DNA, the CDR3 is TGTGCCTGGATAGGGGGCGTCGGAGAGACCCAGTACTTC.

The J gene is TRBJ1-3, the V gene TRBV30; a possible D gene is TRBD1 (6 bases). Germline lookup yields CDR1 GTSNPN and CDR2 SVGIG (reference sequence). Trimming cost V 5 bases and J 4 bases, with 15 bases left between them. This CDR3 contains 14 residues. This chain's CDR3 is CAWDTGTSGNTIYF. CDR3 sequence (DNA): TGTGCCTGGGACACAGGGACCTCGGGAAACACCATATATTTT.

The chain has TRBV30 and TRBJ2-5, with D tentatively TRBD2 (6 bases). The CDR3 totals 16 residues. CDR1 and CDR2 (germline): GTSNPN, SVGIG (reference sequence). Trimming cost V 0 bases and J 3 bases, with 17 bases left between them. The CDR3 DNA reads as TGTGCCTGGAGTGTAAGGAGGGCGGGGATTGAAGAGACCCAGTACTTC. Its protein product is CAWSVRRAGIEETQYF.

The table lists this clone with a few counts. The J gene is TRBJ1-6, the V gene TRBV4-1, with no clear D. Germline V gene data show CDR1 as MGHRA and CDR2 as YSYEKL. CDR3 length: 13 residues. V was cut by 1 base and J by 14 bases, with 12 bases left in between. The CDR3, as DNA: TGCGCCAGCAGCCAAGCCGCCCAGGAGGCCCTCCACTTT. Translated: CASSQAAQEALHF.

The rearrangement uses TRBV21-1 and TRBJ2-4; the table's TRBD2 call for D was not verified on the DNA. TRBV21-1 is an annotated pseudogene. The CDR3 loop spans 18 amino acids. The CDR3 reads CASRLQLIPSQAKNIQYF. As DNA, the CDR3 is TGTGCCAGCCGACTACAGCTTATTCCTTCACAGGCCAAAAACATTCAGTACTTC.

The rearrangement joins TRBV6-5 to TRBJ2-3; 13 bases match TRBD2. The CDR3 consists of 15 residues. Germline CDR1 MNHEY, CDR2 SVGAGI. J was trimmed by 6 bases and V by 5 bases; bases with no gene match: 5. CDR3 residues: CASSNPGLAGDTQYF. The CDR3 region has the DNA TGTGCCAGCAGTAACCCGGGACTAGCGGGGGATACGCAGTATTTT.